This T cell receptor beta chain was identified in a study of T cell responses to AZD1222 COVID-19 vaccine. Findings of the study overall: The donor cohort was predominantly white British with a female majority, and clonal diversity may have been underestimated. Only 5 to 7 AZD1222 recipients tested seropositive at baseline. Regions 160-218 and 743-854 dominated among vaccine-associated CD4 TCRs spanning spike.

Per germline, CDR1 MDHEN and CDR2 SYDVKM. V trimming: 6 bases; J trimming: 4 bases; junction bases outside the gene matches: 9. The CDR3 is 15 residues long. Only in-frame clones appear in the TCRdb table, and some are missing; sequencing was by immunoSEQ multiplex PCR. The sample has roughly 150,000 clones; around 93% are singletons. A remark on this clone: Its target is unknown.

This specimen was peripheral blood, taken on day 0 of AZD1222 vaccination. This sequence was found in an adult in good health. V gene TRBV28 combines with J gene TRBJ1-2, with 9 bases lining up with TRBD1. The CDR3 nucleotides read TGTGCCAGCAGCAGCCCGGACAGGGGAGGCTATGGCTACACCTTC. Translation gives CASSSPDRGGYGYTF.